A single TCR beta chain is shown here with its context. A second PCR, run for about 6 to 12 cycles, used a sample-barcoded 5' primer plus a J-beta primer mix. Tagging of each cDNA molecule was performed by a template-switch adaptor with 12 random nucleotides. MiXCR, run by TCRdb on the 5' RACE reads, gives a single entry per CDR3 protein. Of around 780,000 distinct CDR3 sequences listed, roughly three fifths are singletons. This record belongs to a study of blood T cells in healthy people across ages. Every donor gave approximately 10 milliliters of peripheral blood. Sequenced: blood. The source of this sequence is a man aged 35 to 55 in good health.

The CDR3 sequence: CASSQDPRGSSNQPQHF. CDR3 sequence (DNA): TGCGCCAGCAGCCAAGACCCGAGAGGGTCGAGCAATCAGCCCCAGCATTTT. The chain has TRBV4-1 and TRBJ1-5, with D uncertain. Trimming removed 0 bases from V and 1 base from J, with 13 bases in between. CDR3 length equals 17 residues. Germline CDR1 MGHRA, CDR2 YSYEKL.